These T cell receptor beta chains were read from a single sample in a study of shared clonotypes between healthy human individuals. Generated by immunoSEQ multiplex PCR, the TCRdb table keeps only in-frame clones and is missing some. Altogether a few million clones are present, about 93% being singletons, with the ten largest covering around 1.7%. Sequencing was performed on naive CD8+ T cells from PBMCs. Receptor source: a man between 18 and 35 years old in good health. Some clones in this sample may be carry-over from other donors' samples. CDR3s leave out the opening cysteine and the closing phenylalanine or tryptophan.

v_gene,len,CDR3aa
TRBV27,13,ASTPGQNSYNEQF
TRBV7-8,11,ASTVTGEETQY
TRBV11-2,14,ASSLGRGLLYNEQF
TRBV7-8,13,ASSLGAGYNYGYT
TRBV10-1,12,ASTPDRADTEAF
TRBV4-1,11,ASSPHRDYEQY
TRBV28,16,ASSLRGPSGRAPDTQY
TRBV7-9,14,ASSLGQRPSGNTIY
TRBV5-6,13,ASSLTGYLSDTQY
TRBV11-2,14,ASSRGPGSGTDTQY
TRBV27,13,ASSLEQRADTEAF